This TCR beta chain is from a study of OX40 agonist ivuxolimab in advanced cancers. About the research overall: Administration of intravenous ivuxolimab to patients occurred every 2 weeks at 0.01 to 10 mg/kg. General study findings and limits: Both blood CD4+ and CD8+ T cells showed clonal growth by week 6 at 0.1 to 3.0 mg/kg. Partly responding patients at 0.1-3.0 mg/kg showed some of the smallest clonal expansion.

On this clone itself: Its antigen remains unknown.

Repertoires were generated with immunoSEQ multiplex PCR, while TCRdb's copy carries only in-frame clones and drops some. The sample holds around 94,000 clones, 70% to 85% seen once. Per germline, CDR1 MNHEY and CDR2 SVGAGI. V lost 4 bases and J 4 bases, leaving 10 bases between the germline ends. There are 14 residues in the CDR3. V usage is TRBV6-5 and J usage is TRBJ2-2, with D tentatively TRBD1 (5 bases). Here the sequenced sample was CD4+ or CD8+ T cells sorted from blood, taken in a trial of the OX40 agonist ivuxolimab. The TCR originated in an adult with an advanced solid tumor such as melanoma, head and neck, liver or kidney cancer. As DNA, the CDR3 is TGTGCCAGCAGTTGGGGCCCTCTCACCGGGGAGCTGTTTTTT. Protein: CASSWGPLTGELFF.